A selection of T cell receptor beta chains follows, all from one sample in a study of blood T cell repertoires in COVID-19. The repertoire was sequenced with immunoSEQ multiplex PCR; TCRdb's copy has only in-frame clones and lacks some. The table has about 300,000 clones, around 84% seen once; the top ten hold under 11%. The sequenced sample was PBMCs or T cells enriched from blood (not recorded which). The receptors come from a young woman who had recovered from COVID-19. Both conserved end residues are part of each CDR3. The order of the fields is J gene, V gene, clone size, D gene, CDR3 DNA, CDR3 protein. A D gene is named only where the DNA matches it firmly. Size is stated for part of the rows, as once, few or many counts, or as a class when the clone is expanded.

>TRBJ1-2|TRBV5-6|-|TRBD1
TGTGCCAGCAGCGGAACAGGGGAGAGGGTCTACGGCTACACCTTC
CASSGTGERVYGYTF
>TRBJ1-5|TRBV29-1|few|TRBD1
TGCAGCGTTAGGGAAGGGACAGGGGGCAATCAGCCCCAGCATTTT
CSVREGTGGNQPQHF
>TRBJ1-4|TRBV30|-|-
TGTGCCTGGAGCCTAAGGGGGTTGGCTAATGAAAAACTGTTTTTT
CAWSLRGLANEKLFF
>TRBJ2-5|TRBV5-1|-|-
TGCGCCAGCAGCGCGGGCCCCCATGTTCAAGAGACCCAGTACTTC
CASSAGPHVQETQYF
>TRBJ2-7|TRBV2|-|-
TGTGCCAGCATGGGTCTCATAGACAGGCCATACTACGAGCAGTACTTC
CASMGLIDRPYYEQYF
>TRBJ1-5|TRBV4-1|-|-
TGCGCCAGCAGTCTGGACTCCTCCAATCAGCCCCAGCATTTT
CASSLDSSNQPQHF
>TRBJ2-2|TRBV5-1|-|-
TGCGCCAGCAGCTTGGCTCAGGCGGGACACACCGGGGAGCTGTTTTTT
CASSLAQAGHTGELFF
>TRBJ2-7|TRBV19|-|-
TGTGCCAGTAGTATGGGTCCAGGGACCTACGAGCAGTACTTC
CASSMGPGTYEQYF
>TRBJ2-4|TRBV11-2|-|-
TGTGCCAGCAGCTTATCCGTGGCTGGCATTCAGTACTTC
CASSLSVAGIQYF
>TRBJ1-1|TRBV27|-|-
TGTGCCAGCAGTAAGACAGGAGCCTTGAACACTGAAGCTTTCTTT
CASSKTGALNTEAFF
>TRBJ2-3|TRBV3-1/TRBV3-2|once|TRBD2
TGTGCCAGCAGCCCCCATAGCGGGGGGACAGATACGCAGTATTTT
CASSPHSGGTDTQYF
>TRBJ2-7|TRBV6-6|-|TRBD2
TGTGCCAGCAGGTCCGGGACTAGCGGCTACGAGCAGTACTTC
CASRSGTSGYEQYF
>TRBJ1-3|TRBV7-2|-|-
TGTGCCAGCAGCTTAGAAGAGGGCTCTGGAAACACCATATATTTT
CASSLEEGSGNTIYF
>TRBJ2-1|TRBV21-1|-|-
TGTGCCAGCAGCAAAGTCATTAGGGGGGCCCGGGGGGATGAGCAGTTCTTC
CASSKVIRGARGDEQFF
>TRBJ2-5|TRBV3-1/TRBV3-2|-|-
TGTGCCAGCAGCCAATGGGGGCAAAGGGTAGAGACCCAGTACTTC
CASSQWGQRVETQYF
>TRBJ2-7|TRBV6-5|few|TRBD1
TGTGCCAGCAGATGGGACAGGGACTACGAGCAGTACTTC
CASRWDRDYEQYF
>TRBJ2-2|TRBV28|-|TRBD2
TGTGCCAGCAGCCCCTGGGCCGGGACTAGCGCTGGAGGTCCCTACACCGGGGAGCTGTTTTTT
CASSPWAGTSAGGPYTGELFF
>TRBJ2-3|TRBV5-4|-|TRBD2
TGTGCCAGCAGCTTGGTGGTAGCGGGGGGGCGCGATACGCAGTATTTT
CASSLVVAGGRDTQYF
>TRBJ1-6|TRBV19|-|TRBD1
TGTGCCAGTAGTGTAAGACAGGGGGTGTCCTATAATTCACCCCTCCACTTT
CASSVRQGVSYNSPLHF
>TRBJ2-7|TRBV5-1|-|TRBD1
TGCGCCAGCAGCGCGGGACAGGGGGCCTACGAGCAGTACTTC
CASSAGQGAYEQYF
>TRBJ1-1|TRBV11-2|-|TRBD1
TGTGCCAGCAGCCTTAACAGGGGGAAGGAAGCTTTCTTT
CASSLNRGKEAFF
>TRBJ1-2|TRBV11-2|few|TRBD1
TGTGCCAGCAGCCTCGGAGGGGGCCATGGCTACACCTTC
CASSLGGGHGYTF
>TRBJ2-7|TRBV5-6|-|-
TGTGCCAGCACCGCCAGGACAGTTCCTAGCTCCTACGAGCAGTACTTC
CASTARTVPSSYEQYF
>TRBJ2-7|TRBV5-8|-|TRBD1
TGTGCCAGCAGTCCAACCGGGACAGATGAGTACGAGCAGTACTTC
CASSPTGTDEYEQYF
>TRBJ1-1|TRBV5-4|many|-
TGTGCCAGCAGCTTGGACGCAGGGGAATCGAACACTGAAGCTTTCTTT
CASSLDAGESNTEAFF
>TRBJ1-6|TRBV5-1|-|TRBD1
TGCGCCAGCACGTGGACAGGAGACAATTCACCCCTCCACTTT
CASTWTGDNSPLHF
>TRBJ1-2|TRBV7-7|-|-
TGTGCTAGCAGCCCCTGGGCCGGCCCTAACTATGGCTACACCTTC
CASSPWAGPNYGYTF
>TRBJ1-1|TRBV11-2|-|-
TGTGCCAGCAGCCCAGGGAGGGTCGCTGAAGCTTTCTTT
CASSPGRVAEAFF
>TRBJ1-4|TRBV18|few|-
TGTGCCAGCTCACCATACCGTACAGCCCTTAATGAAAAACTGTTTTTT
CASSPYRTALNEKLFF
>TRBJ1-2|TRBV3-1/TRBV3-2|few|TRBD1
TGTGCCAGCAGCCCGACAGGGAAGGTAGATGGCTACACCTTC
CASSPTGKVDGYTF
>TRBJ2-7|TRBV5-1|-|TRBD1
TGCGCCAGCAGCTCTGGACAGGGAATCGAGCAGTACTTC
CASSSGQGIEQYF
>TRBJ2-5|TRBV14|-|-
TGTGCCAGCAGCCAAGATACTAGCAGGGAAGAGACCCAGTACTTC
CASSQDTSREETQYF
>TRBJ1-4|TRBV30|-|-
TGTGCCTGGAGTGTACGTCAGATTGAAAAACTGTTTTTT
CAWSVRQIEKLFF
>TRBJ2-5|TRBV5-4|-|TRBD2
TGTGCCAGCAGCCGTCAAGGGACTAACCAAGAGACCCAGTACTTC
CASSRQGTNQETQYF
>TRBJ2-3|TRBV7-3|-|TRBD2
TGTGCCAGCAGCTTAATGGGGACTAGCGGGGGACTCAGCACAGATACGCAGTATTTT
CASSLMGTSGGLSTDTQYF
>TRBJ2-2|TRBV18|-|-
TGTGCCAGCTCACCAGGCGGGGGCGTCACCGGGGAGCTGTTTTTT
CASSPGGGVTGELFF
>TRBJ1-4|TRBV10-1|-|TRBD1
TGCGCCAGCAGTGAGTTGGCAGGGGGCTCTGAAAAACTGTTTTTT
CASSELAGGSEKLFF
>TRBJ1-1|TRBV27|-|-
TGTGCCAGCAGTCAGACCGGGACACCTTTGAACACTGAAGCTTTCTTT
CASSQTGTPLNTEAFF
>TRBJ1-3|TRBV5-1|-|-
TGCGCCCGCACGCCCGGGGGGGGCTCTGGAAACACCATATATTTT
CARTPGGGSGNTIYF
>TRBJ2-1|TRBV28|-|TRBD2
TGTGCCAGCACCACACCTTTAGCGGGAGGGGATGAGCAGTTCTTC
CASTTPLAGGDEQFF
>TRBJ2-1|TRBV9|-|TRBD2
TGTGCCAGCAGCGTATCCGGGACTAGCGGGAATGAGCAGTTCTTC
CASSVSGTSGNEQFF
>TRBJ2-7|TRBV19|-|TRBD2
TGTGCCAGTAGTATGAGCGGGAGCCGTTCCTACGAGCAGTACTTC
CASSMSGSRSYEQYF
>TRBJ2-4|TRBV6-1|-|-
TGTGCCAGCAGTGAATCGTTGGAGGGGCACAAGCTAGCCAAAAACATTCAGTACTTC
CASSESLEGHKLAKNIQYF
>TRBJ1-1|TRBV30|-|-
TGTGCCTGGAGTAGAGTGAACACTGAAGCTTTCTTT
CAWSRVNTEAFF
>TRBJ1-2|TRBV7-3|-|TRBD1
TGTGCCAGCAGCGCACCGGGACAGGGGAAGTATCGCTACACCTTC
CASSAPGQGKYRYTF
>TRBJ1-2|TRBV9|-|-
TGTGCCAGCAGCCCCGCCGGGGGGGACTATGGCTACACCTTC
CASSPAGGDYGYTF
>TRBJ2-1|TRBV5-6|-|-
TGTGCCAGTTCCCTGGAAGACTCCCACCCCCGGTTCTTC
CASSLEDSHPRFF
>TRBJ2-1|TRBV6-5|few|TRBD1
TGTGCCAGCAGCGTCGACAGGGGCGGTGAGCAGTTCTTC
CASSVDRGGEQFF
>TRBJ2-3|TRBV7-9|-|-
TGTGCCAGCAGAAGGGGAACAGATACGCAGTATTTT
CASRRGTDTQYF
>TRBJ2-1|TRBV25-1|-|-
TGTGCCAGCAGTGAGTCAGTTTACAATGAGCAGTTCTTC
CASSESVYNEQFF
>TRBJ2-1|TRBV6-6|-|TRBD1
TGTGCCAGCAGTGCGCCGGCCGGGACAGGGGGCAATGAGCAGTTCTTC
CASSAPAGTGGNEQFF
>TRBJ1-1|TRBV5-1|few|-
TGCGCCAGCAGCCCCGAGGAGGGAGTGAGGGGGGGCACTGAAGCTTTCTTT
CASSPEEGVRGGTEAFF
>TRBJ2-3|TRBV19|-|-
TGTGCCAGTAGTATAGGCAGGGAATCAGATACGCAGTATTTT
CASSIGRESDTQYF
>TRBJ2-2|TRBV5-1|-|-
TGCGCCAGCAGCCTACAGGAGATGAACACCGGGGAGCTGTTTTTT
CASSLQEMNTGELFF